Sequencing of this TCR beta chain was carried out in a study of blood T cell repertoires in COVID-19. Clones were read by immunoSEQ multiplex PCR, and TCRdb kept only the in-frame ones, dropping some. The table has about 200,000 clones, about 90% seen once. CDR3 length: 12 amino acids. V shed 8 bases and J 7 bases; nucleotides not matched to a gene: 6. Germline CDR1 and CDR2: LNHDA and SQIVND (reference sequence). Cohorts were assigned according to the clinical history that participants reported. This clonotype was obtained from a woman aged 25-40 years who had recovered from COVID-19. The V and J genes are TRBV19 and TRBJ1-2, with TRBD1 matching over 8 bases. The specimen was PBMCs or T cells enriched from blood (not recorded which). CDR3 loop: CASSDRASGYTF. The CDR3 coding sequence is TGTGCCAGTTCGGACAGGGCCTCTGGCTACACCTTC.